The source of this T cell receptor (beta chain) is a study of T cell responses to AZD1222 COVID-19 vaccine. From germline, CDR1 is SNHLY and CDR2 FYNNEI. Trimming at V came to 10 bases and at J to 2 bases, leaving 8 bases not matched to a gene. This CDR3 is 14 amino acids long. Turning to this clone: The antigen is undetermined.

Points from the study as a whole: Two AZD1222 administrations were followed by greater Spike-specific TCR breadth and depth. Epitopes outside B.1.351 and B.1.1.7 mutated regions reportedly drew nearly half of spike TCRs. There were vaccine-associated CD4 TCRs across spike, dominant at 160-218 and 743-854.

Clones were sequenced by immunoSEQ multiplex PCR, and TCRdb holds only the in-frame ones, with some missing. The sample yields some 87,000 clones, under 95% seen once. The sample consisted of peripheral blood, taken on day 0 of MenACWY control vaccination. The rearrangement joins TRBV2 to TRBJ2-3; 8 bases match TRBD1. The sequence was collected from an adult in good health. Here the CDR3 reads CATHRGRNTDTQYF. For the CDR3, the DNA is TGTGCCACGCACAGGGGGAGGAACACAGATACGCAGTATTTT.